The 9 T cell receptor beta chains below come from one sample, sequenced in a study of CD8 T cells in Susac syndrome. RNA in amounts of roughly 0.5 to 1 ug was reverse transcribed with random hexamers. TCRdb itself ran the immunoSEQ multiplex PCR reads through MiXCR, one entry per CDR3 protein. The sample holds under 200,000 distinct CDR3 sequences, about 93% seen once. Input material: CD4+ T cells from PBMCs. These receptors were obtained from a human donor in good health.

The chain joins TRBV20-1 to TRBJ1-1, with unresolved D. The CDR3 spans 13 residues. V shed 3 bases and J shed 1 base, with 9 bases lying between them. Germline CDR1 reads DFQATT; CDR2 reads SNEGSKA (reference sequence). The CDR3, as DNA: TGCAGTGCTAGCCACCCTGGGAACACTGAAGCTTTCTTT. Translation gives CSASHPGNTEAFF.

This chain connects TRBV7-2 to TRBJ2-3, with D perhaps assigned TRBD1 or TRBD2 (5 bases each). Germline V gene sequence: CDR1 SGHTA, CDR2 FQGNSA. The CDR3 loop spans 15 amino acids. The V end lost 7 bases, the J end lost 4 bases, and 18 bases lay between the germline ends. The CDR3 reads CASTPQVGVADTQYF. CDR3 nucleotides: TGTGCCAGCACCCCCCAGGTGGGGGTAGCAGATACGCAGTATTTT.

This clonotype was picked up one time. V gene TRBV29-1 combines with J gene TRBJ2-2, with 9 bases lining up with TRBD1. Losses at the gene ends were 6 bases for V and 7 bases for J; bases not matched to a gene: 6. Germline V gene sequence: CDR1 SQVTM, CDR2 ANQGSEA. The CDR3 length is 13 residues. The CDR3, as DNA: TGCAGCGTCTACAGGGGGCTTAACGGGGAGCTGTTTTTT. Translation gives CSVYRGLNGELFF.

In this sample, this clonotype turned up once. In DNA form, the CDR3 reads TGTGCCAGCAGCTTAGGCCAGGAAAATCAGCCCCAGCATTTT. Its protein is CASSLGQENQPQHF. The V call is TRBV7-9, the J call TRBJ1-5; D unclear. This CDR3 is built from 14 residues. The germline V gene has CDR1 SEHNR and CDR2 FQNEAQ (reference sequence). V was cut by 1 base and J by 4 bases, with 8 bases left in between. Full variable domain (remainder filled in from reference TRBV7-9 and TRBJ1-5): DTGVSQNPRHKITKRGQNVTFRCDPISEHNRLYWYRQTLGQGPEFLTYFQNEAQLEKSRLLSDRFSAERPKGSFSTLEIQRTEQGDSAMYLCASSLGQENQPQHFGDGTRLSIL.

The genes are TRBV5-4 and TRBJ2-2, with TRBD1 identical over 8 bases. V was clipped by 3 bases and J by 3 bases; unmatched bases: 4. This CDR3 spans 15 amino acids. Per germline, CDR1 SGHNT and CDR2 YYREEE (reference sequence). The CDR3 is CASSSGQGYTGELFF. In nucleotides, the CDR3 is TGTGCCAGCAGCTCCGGACAGGGATACACCGGGGAGCTGTTTTTT.

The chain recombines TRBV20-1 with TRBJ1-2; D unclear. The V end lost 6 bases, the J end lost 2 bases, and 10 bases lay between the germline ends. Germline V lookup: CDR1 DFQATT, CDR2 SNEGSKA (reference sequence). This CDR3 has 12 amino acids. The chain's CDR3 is CSAEDGNYGYTF. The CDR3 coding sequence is TGCAGTGCAGAGGACGGGAACTATGGCTACACCTTC.

CDR3 sequence: CMPGVLLGLAGGTDTQYF. The CDR3 DNA sequence: TGCATGCCTGGGGTGCTGCTGGGACTAGCGGGGGGCACAGATACGCAGTATTTT. The genes are TRBV20-1 and TRBJ2-3; 14 bases agree with TRBD2. This CDR3 contains 18 residues. The germline V gene encodes CDR1 DFQATT and CDR2 SNEGSKA (reference sequence).

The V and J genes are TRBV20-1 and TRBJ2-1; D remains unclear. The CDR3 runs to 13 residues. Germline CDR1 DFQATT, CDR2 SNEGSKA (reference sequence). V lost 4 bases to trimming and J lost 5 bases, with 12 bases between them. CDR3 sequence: CSANRKANNEQFF. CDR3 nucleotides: TGCAGTGCTAACCGGAAGGCTAACAATGAGCAGTTCTTC.

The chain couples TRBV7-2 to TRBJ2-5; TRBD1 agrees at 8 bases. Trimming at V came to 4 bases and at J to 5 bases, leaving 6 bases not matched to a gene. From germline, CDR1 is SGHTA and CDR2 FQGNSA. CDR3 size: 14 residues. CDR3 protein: CASSSPGGRETQYF. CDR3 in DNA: TGTGCCAGCAGCTCCCCAGGGGGCAGGGAGACCCAGTACTTC.